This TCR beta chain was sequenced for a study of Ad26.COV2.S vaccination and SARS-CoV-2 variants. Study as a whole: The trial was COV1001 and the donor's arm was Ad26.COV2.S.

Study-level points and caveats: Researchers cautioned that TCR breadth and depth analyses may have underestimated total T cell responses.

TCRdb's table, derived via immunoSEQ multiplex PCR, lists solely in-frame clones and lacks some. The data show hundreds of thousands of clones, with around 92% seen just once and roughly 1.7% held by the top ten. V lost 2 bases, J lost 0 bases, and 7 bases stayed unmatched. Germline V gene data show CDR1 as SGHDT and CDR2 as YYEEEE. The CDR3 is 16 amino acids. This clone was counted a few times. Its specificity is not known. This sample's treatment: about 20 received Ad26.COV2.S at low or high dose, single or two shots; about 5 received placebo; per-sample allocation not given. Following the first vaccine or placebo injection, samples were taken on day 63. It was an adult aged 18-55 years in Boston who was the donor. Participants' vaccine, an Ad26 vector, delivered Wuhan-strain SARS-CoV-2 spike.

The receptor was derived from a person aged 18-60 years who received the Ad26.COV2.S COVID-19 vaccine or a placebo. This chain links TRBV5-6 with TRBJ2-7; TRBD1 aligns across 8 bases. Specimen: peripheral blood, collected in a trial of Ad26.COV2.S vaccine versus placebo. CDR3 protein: CASSFGTGLNSYEQYF. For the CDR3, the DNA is TGTGCCAGCAGCTTCGGGACAGGCTTAAACTCCTACGAGCAGTACTTC.